This entry features one T cell receptor (beta chain) sequence. This clonotype appeared many times. Its antigen is currently not known. No base-level quality is on record; no much larger clone is a single base apart. This specimen belongs to a study of Graves' ophthalmopathy and Graves' hyperthyroidism (dated by TCRdb to 2017 to 2018). For the study in its entirety: Peripheral blood was collected before any treatment was given, at the time of initial diagnosis. In over 5 hyperthyroidism patients, the T-cell repertoire of thyroid tissue was compared with the T-cell repertoire of blood. To explore V-J signatures distinguishing ophthalmopathy from hyperthyroidism, a discovery set of under 110 patients (roughly 44 ophthalmopathy, about 57 stable hyperthyroidism) was enrolled. Following sampling, methimazole starting at 30 mg daily was administered to hyperthyroidism patients, and high-dose intravenous methylprednisolone was administered to ophthalmopathy patients. The 100 discovery patients were divided at random into training and test sets in a 7:3 ratio. In total, 135 blood samples were TCR-sequenced: 40 to 45 ophthalmopathy, roughly 80 hyperthyroidism and about 17 hyperthyroidism-to-ophthalmopathy patients. TCR beta repertoire signatures were used to distinguish Graves' ophthalmopathy from Graves' hyperthyroidism and to predict progression to ophthalmopathy. An independent validation cohort was composed of 18 hyperthyroidism patients and around 16 patients who later progressed from hyperthyroidism to ophthalmopathy.

The research as a whole found: Sample size was not predetermined statistically, and investigators were not blinded to group allocation. In validation, the model predicted ophthalmopathy progression with about 70% sensitivity and roughly 72% specificity; roughly 11 predicted patients were CT-confirmed with GO in a median of about 6.1 months. The 13-signature model separated ophthalmopathy from stable hyperthyroidism with approximately 90% sensitivity and approximately 83% specificity in cross-validation, and 80%/75% in the test set. Among expanded thyroid clonotypes with frequency above 0.001, most also showed up in blood, which suggests that blood repertoires may reflect the thyroid immune response.

For repertoire sequencing, TCR beta CDR3 regions were amplified from RNA transcripts. The first round of RT-PCR was done with HTBI primers and the Qiagen OneStep RT-PCR kit, and was followed by a second round of multiplex PCR, then size selection and purification. Sequencing of the libraries was carried out on an Illumina HiSeq2000 in paired-end mode with 100 bp reads. Processing in the source paper ran as follows. Reads were processed with SOAPnuke, discarding reads with adapters, uncalled bases, mean Phred below 15, or no exact constant-primer or identifier match. High-quality paired reads were merged with COPE v1.2.5. Each unique nucleotide sequence was treated as a clonotype, and MiTCR v1.1 was used to align the clonotypes to the IMGT TRB V, D and J references. The analysis was limited to V-J combinations with a frequency above 0.0001, which together covered approximately 99% of the repertoires. For each V-J combination, a TCR clonal expansion and chaos score was defined as F50 clonal expansion divided by the chaos observed in the TCRdist matrix. Features were reduced by Welch's t-statistics and random forest to some 13 V-J combinations, which fed a naive Bayes classifier. The Morisita-Horn index was used to measure how similar the thyroid and blood repertoires were. TCRdb itself trimmed the public reads at Q25 with fastp, ran MiXCR and retained productive beta chains. Rows with a matching CDR3 protein are joined into one entry that keeps the most common DNA and genes. None of the V and J calls come from the authors' own analysis; TCRdb made them. The sample table lists around 470,000 distinct CDR3 sequences, about 15% of them with a count of one. Approximately 9.8% of the sample belongs to the ten largest clones.

As encoded in the germline V gene (reference sequence), CDR1 is MNHEY while CDR2 is SMNVEV. V is trimmed back by 8 bases and J by 0 bases, and the junction contains 11 bases that no gene match accounts for. The CDR3, cysteine through phenylalanine, is 17 amino acids long. The DNA shown is the 51-base CDR3, in frame from base 1. The ophthalmopathy patients had moderately to severely active disease, with a Clinical Activity Score of 3 or higher, a NOSPECS grade of 4 or higher, and a disease duration of less than 3 months. Patients with other autoimmune diseases, uncontrolled infections, pregnancy or lactation were excluded from the study. Clinical symptoms, serum thyroxine, TRAb, thyroid ultrasound and orbital computed tomography formed the basis of the diagnosis. Ficoll-Paque density gradient centrifugation was used to isolate PBMCs from 8.5 to 10 ml of fresh peripheral blood. Total RNA was extracted using Trizol reagent, and RNA quality was checked on an Agilent 2100 Bioanalyzer.

The chain is assembled from TRBV27 and TRBJ2-7, with TRBD2 matching 12 junction bases. This TCR derives from a woman aged 25 to 39 with Graves' ophthalmopathy. Donor details come from another sample of the same person, matched by shared clones. The specimen was blood. CDR3 region: CASRGLAGLLSSYEQYF. The DNA sequence reads TGTGCCAGCCGCGGACTAGCGGGGCTACTCAGCTCCTACGAGCAGTACTTC.